This paragraph covers one T cell receptor (beta chain) sequence. This clone was counted ten times or more. What this receptor recognizes is not known. No much larger clone is present one base from it, and per-base qualities are unavailable. The sample comes from a study of metastatic and nonmetastatic thyroid tumors (dated by TCRdb to 2018 to 2021). For the wider study: The researchers compared repertoires between peripheral blood samples and tumor or nodule tissue samples from patients with malignant or benign thyroid disease.

Before undergoing thyroid surgery, none of the patients had been given any kind of treatment. Using T-cell receptor beta sequencing, the researchers looked back retrospectively at clinical samples from patients, gathered between the early 2010s and the late 2010s. V trim: 0 bases; J trim: 5 bases; unmatched bases: 8. Including the terminal cysteine and phenylalanine, the CDR3 comprises 16 residues. Just the 48-base CDR3 DNA is kept, in frame starting at base 1. CDR1 is given as SGDLS and CDR2 as YYNGEE, both from the germline V gene. General conclusions and limits of the study: TCR beta diversity was reported as significantly higher in malignant tumors than in benign nodules, in both blood and tumor samples.

The method behind the library was PCR. TCRdb names Illumina HiSeq 4000 as the instrument used. High-throughput sequencing was used to profile the TCR beta-chain CDR3 region of every patient. From the authors' description of their analysis: Drawing on CDR3 differences between clinicopathological groups, the researchers built a classifier meant to tell apart patients with distant-metastatic papillary thyroid cancer. Repertoire diversity was assessed with the Shannon index, and tumor-blood repertoire similarity with the Morisita-Horn index. The raw public data were reprocessed by TCRdb itself: fastp quality trimming at Q25, MiXCR clonotype calling, in-frame beta chains only. The V and J calls were determined by TCRdb, not by the authors. The sample records some 31,000 clones, roughly 19% of which are singletons. The top ten clones comprise around 22% of the sample.

The receptor's source is a female donor with papillary thyroid cancer or a benign thyroid nodule (not recorded which). Some clones in this sample may be carry-over from other donors' samples. The sequencing input was blood. The sequence joins TRBV9 to TRBJ2-7, with TRBD1 matching 10 junction bases. CDR3 loop: CASSVAIGTGEDEQYF. The DNA sequence reads TGTGCCAGCAGCGTAGCGATTGGGACAGGGGAGGACGAGCAGTACTTC.